Following are 14 T cell receptor beta chains from one sample sequenced in a study of cytomegalovirus exposure and HLA in healthy donors. The table came from immunoSEQ multiplex PCR; TCRdb's copy has only in-frame clones and leaves some out. The sample shows hundreds of thousands of clones, more than 80% of them seen only once. Sequencing was done on a sample of PBMCs. The receptors were sampled from a woman between 18 and 29 years old in good health and CMV-seronegative.

V and J are TRBV9 and TRBJ2-1; 7 nucleotides line up with TRBD2. The CDR3 is made up of 16 amino acids. Trimming cost V 2 bases and J 2 bases; bases outside gene matches: 7. Germline V gives CDR1 SGDLS, CDR2 YYNGEE. The CDR3 nucleotides read TGTGCCAGCAGCGTCGGGCGGGGGTTAACCTACAATGAGCAGTTCTTC. Translating it yields CASSVGRGLTYNEQFF.

This sequence joins TRBV9 and TRBJ2-5; D uncertain. V was trimmed by 3 bases and J by 3 bases, leaving 15 bases between them. This CDR3 is 15 amino acids long. Germline values: CDR1 SGDLS, CDR2 YYNGEE. CDR3 amino acids: CASSAKVTQKETQYF. DNA of the CDR3: TGTGCCAGCAGCGCAAAAGTGACACAGAAAGAGACCCAGTACTTC.

This chain connects TRBV6-1 to TRBJ1-1, with 9 nucleotides matching TRBD1. V was pared by 2 bases and J by 3 bases, with 4 bases of the junction left unmatched. The CDR3 has 15 residues. Germline lookup yields CDR1 MNHNS and CDR2 SASEGT. CDR3 nucleotide sequence: TGTGCCAGCAGTGAACGACAGGGGGACTACACTGAAGCTTTCTTT. This sequence encodes CASSERQGDYTEAFF.

This sequence joins TRBV4-1 and TRBJ2-7; the match to TRBD1 covers 9 bases. V dropped 0 bases and J dropped 6; count of bases not matched to a gene: 12. CDR1 is MGHRA, CDR2 YSYEKL, per germline. CDR3 length: 17 amino acids. The CDR3 is CASSQDQAGTGYGEQYF. CDR3 in DNA: TGCGCCAGCAGCCAAGATCAGGCAGGGACAGGGTACGGCGAGCAGTACTTC.

This clone turned up a few times. The rearrangement uses TRBV19 and TRBJ1-1; D gene uncertain. The V end lost 3 bases, the J end lost 1 base, and 6 bases lay between the germline ends. Germline V gene sequence: CDR1 LNHDA, CDR2 SQIVND (reference sequence). The CDR3 has 13 residues. The CDR3 nucleotides read TGTGCCAGTAGTATGGGGAGGAACACTGAAGCTTTCTTT. Its translation is CASSMGRNTEAFF.

This clone was counted between two and nine times. This CDR3 reads CASSRTATEAFF. CDR3 coding DNA: TGCGCCAGCAGTAGGACAGCCACTGAAGCTTTCTTT. The rearrangement uses TRBV10-2 and TRBJ1-1; the D gene is possibly TRBD1 (6 bases). V was trimmed by 5 bases and J by 4 bases, leaving 8 bases between them. Germline V gene lookup returns CDR1 WSHSY and CDR2 SAAADI. The CDR3 sequence is 12 residues long.

This chain uses TRBV28 with TRBJ2-7; 7 bases are a match to TRBD2. Germline CDR1 is MDHEN and CDR2 is SYDVKM. The CDR3 has 14 amino acids. V gave up 2 bases and J gave up 7 bases; unmatched junction bases: 8. The CDR3 DNA is TGTGCCAGCAGTTTAGCGGGCACGGGAGGAGAGCAGTACTTC. It specifies CASSLAGTGGEQYF.

This rearrangement joins TRBV28 to TRBJ1-1, with 8 bases lining up with TRBD1. The germline gives CDR1 MDHEN, CDR2 SYDVKM. This CDR3 region has 14 residues. Unmatched junction bases numbered 8, after V lost 3 bases and J lost 8 bases. The CDR3 region has the DNA TGTGCCAGCAGTTTTGGGACAGGCCCGAGAGAAGCTTTCTTT. Amino acids: CASSFGTGPREAFF.

V and J are TRBV6-4 and TRBJ2-2; TRBD2 agrees at 10 bases. In germline, CDR1 is MRHNA, CDR2 SNTAGT. V was clipped by 0 bases and J by 4 bases; unmatched bases: 2. The length of the CDR3 is 16 residues. DNA of the CDR3: TGTGCCAGCAGTGACTCAGTAGCGGGAGGCACCGGGGAGCTGTTTTTT. Protein: CASSDSVAGGTGELFF.

This clone was recorded only once. The chain uses TRBV4-2 and TRBJ2-3, with TRBD2 matching over 7 bases. Per the germline V gene, CDR1 is LGHNA and CDR2 is YNFKEQ. Trimming removed 0 bases from V and 1 base from J; junction bases left unmatched: 10. There are 18 residues in the CDR3. CDR3 bases: TGTGCCAGCAGCCAAGACCCCGGGACTACAAGCGGCACAGATACGCAGTATTTT. It codes for CASSQDPGTTSGTDTQYF.

This chain links TRBV5-1 with TRBJ2-7, with TRBD1 matching 9 bases. The CDR3 is 14 residues long. The germline CDR1 and CDR2 sequences are SGHRS and YFSETQ. J was trimmed by 2 bases and V by 4 bases; bases with no gene match: 4. The CDR3, as DNA: TGCGCCAGCAGCACGAGACAGGGGGCCTACGAGCAGTACTTC. Its protein product is CASSTRQGAYEQYF.

V is TRBV28 and J is TRBJ1-1; maybe TRBD1 (6 bases). V gave up 6 bases and J gave up 4 bases, with 15 bases separating them. CDR1 is MDHEN and CDR2 is SYDVKM in the germline V gene. The CDR3 is 14 amino acids. Written as DNA, the CDR3 is TGTGCCAGCAGCCAAGGGGGGGTAGGCACTGAAGCTTTCTTT. It specifies CASSQGGVGTEAFF.

This clone has only a few counts. The chain uses TRBV19 and TRBJ2-1, with 10 bases fitting TRBD2. Germline V gene data show CDR1 as LNHDA and CDR2 as SQIVND (reference sequence). V shed 7 bases and J 6 bases; nucleotides not matched to a gene: 9. The CDR3 runs 15 residues. The CDR3 here is CASIPSGSSFNEQFF. CDR3 bases: TGTGCCAGTATTCCTAGCGGGAGCTCTTTCAATGAGCAGTTCTTC.

CDR3 bases: TGTGCCAGCAGCAGCAGGGGATCCTCTGGAAACACCATATATTTT. Translation: CASSSRGSSGNTIYF. This rearrangement joins TRBV7-9 to TRBJ1-3; weak D call: TRBD1 (6 bases). The V end was cut by 5 bases, the J end by 0 bases, with 11 bases between. Germline V lookup: CDR1 SEHNR, CDR2 FQNEAQ (reference sequence). The CDR3 is 15 residues long.